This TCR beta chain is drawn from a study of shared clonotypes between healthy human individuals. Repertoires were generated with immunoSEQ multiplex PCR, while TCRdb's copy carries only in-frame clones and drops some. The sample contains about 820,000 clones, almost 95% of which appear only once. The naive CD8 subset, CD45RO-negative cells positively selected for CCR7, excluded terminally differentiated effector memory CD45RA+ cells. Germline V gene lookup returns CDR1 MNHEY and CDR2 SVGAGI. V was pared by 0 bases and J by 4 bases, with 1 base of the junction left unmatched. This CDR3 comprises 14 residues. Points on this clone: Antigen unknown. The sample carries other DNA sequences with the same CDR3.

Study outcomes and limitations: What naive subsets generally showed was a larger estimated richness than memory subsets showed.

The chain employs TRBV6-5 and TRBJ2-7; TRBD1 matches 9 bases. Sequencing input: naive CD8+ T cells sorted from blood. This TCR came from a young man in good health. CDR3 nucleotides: TGTGCCAGCAGTTACTCGGGGACAGGGTACGAGCAGTACTTC. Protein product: CASSYSGTGYEQYF.